The 5 T cell receptor beta chains in this list originate from one sample, sequenced in a study of shared clonotypes between healthy human individuals. Measured with immunoSEQ multiplex PCR; TCRdb has only the in-frame clones, and not every one. The table includes around 1.5 million clones, 95% to 99% detected once. Sequences were obtained from naive CD4+ T cells sorted from blood. Subset: CD45RA+ positively selected. The origin of the receptors is a young man in good health.

Only one count was recorded for this clone. J is TRBJ1-1 and V is TRBV5-1, with TRBD1 as a possible D gene (5 bases). Germline V gene lookup returns CDR1 SGHRS and CDR2 YFSETQ. The CDR3 is made up of 15 amino acids. V shed 3 bases and J shed 1 base, with 13 bases lying between them. CDR3 loop: CASSSSWGTNTEAFF. CDR3 coding DNA: TGCGCCAGCAGCTCGTCCTGGGGGACGAACACTGAAGCTTTCTTT.

This clone has only one observation. The chain links TRBV28 to TRBJ2-5; D remains unclear. V lost 2 bases and J lost 5, with 6 bases in between. The CDR3 length is 12 residues. The germline V gene has CDR1 MDHEN and CDR2 SYDVKM. In DNA form, the CDR3 reads TGTGCCAGCAGTTTACCCACGGAGACCCAGTACTTC. Residues: CASSLPTETQYF.

Remarks on this clone: Other DNA variants within this sample encode the same CDR3. The rearrangement uses TRBV18 and TRBJ2-1; TRBD2 matches at 7 bases. After removal of 3 bases from V and 4 bases from J, the junction contained 6 bases not matched to a gene. This CDR3 is 15 amino acids long. The germline V gene encodes CDR1 KGHSH and CDR2 LQKENI. DNA of the CDR3: TGTGCCAGCTCACCTAGCGGGCCCTCTTACAATGAGCAGTTCTTC. Its protein product is CASSPSGPSYNEQFF.

The chain links TRBV14 to TRBJ2-1; 9 nucleotides match TRBD2. V shed 1 base, J shed 3 bases, and the junction held 4 bases outside the gene matches. There are 16 residues in the CDR3. The germline V gene has CDR1 SGHDN and CDR2 FVKESK. The CDR3 DNA is TGTGCCAGCAGCCAAGGGGGGACTAGCCACTACAATGAGCAGTTCTTC. This translates into CASSQGGTSHYNEQFF.

The gene calls are TRBV19 and TRBJ2-3, with D tentatively TRBD2 (5 bases). CDR1 is LNHDA and CDR2 is SQIVND in the germline V gene (reference sequence). This CDR3 is 14 amino acids long. Trimming shortened V by 6 bases and J by 1 base, and 11 bases separated the two germline ends. The CDR3 DNA follows: TGTGCCAGTAGGATTGCTAGCCGCACAGATACGCAGTATTTT. As protein: CASRIASRTDTQYF.